This T cell receptor beta chain was documented in a study of blood T cell repertoires in COVID-19. Study summary: The United States, Italy and Spain provided the acute and convalescent COVID-19 samples. Sources were T cells, B-cell-depleted T cells, or PBMCs; the material itself was cDNA or gDNA.

V gave up 2 bases and J gave up 16 bases, with 15 bases separating them. The germline gives CDR1 SGHNT, CDR2 YYREEE (reference sequence). The CDR3 has 12 amino acids. Enrollment of patients from Seattle took place during active infection, with longitudinal follow-up. As processed by the authors: Amplified reference gene primers provided the basis for estimating nucleated cell counts. This table comes from immunoSEQ multiplex PCR, and its TCRdb copy is limited to in-frame clones, with some not included. V and J calls and clone size are given by that table; D and trimming were obtained from the DNA. This sample has hundreds of thousands of clones, with roughly 90% found just once.

This TCR was sampled from a man younger than 35 with COVID-19, enrolled during active disease. The sequencing sample was made of peripheral blood. J is TRBJ1-4 and V is TRBV5-4, with D possibly TRBD1 on 6 matching bases. The CDR3 sequence: CASSFPGQTPFF. The CDR3 DNA reads TGTGCCAGCAGCTTTCCTGGACAGACGCCGTTTTTT.